The 7 T cell receptor beta chains below come from one sample, sequenced in a study of T cells in Graves' hyperthyroidism and ophthalmopathy. RNA transcripts were the template for amplifying TCR beta CDR3 regions. The TCR CDR3 was amplified in a first-round RT-PCR using the HTBI primer set. TCRdb passed the multiplex PCR reads through MiXCR, listing each CDR3 protein once. The sample includes about 350,000 distinct CDR3 sequences, 15% to 20% of them seen just once. The sequencing sample was made of blood. All receptors derive from a woman aged 25 to 39 with Graves' hyperthyroidism that later progressed to Graves' ophthalmopathy.

This clonotype was found many times. The chain joins TRBV10-1 to TRBJ1-1; D gene ambiguous. In germline, CDR1 is WNHNN, CDR2 SYGVQD (reference sequence). V dropped 1 base and J dropped 2 bases, with 5 bases sitting between them. This CDR3 contains 13 residues. The CDR3, as DNA: TGCGCCAGCAGTGAGTTCGAAAACACTGAAGCTTTCTTT. This gives the protein CASSEFENTEAFF.

The sample holds many counts of this clonotype. The rearrangement uses TRBV7-9 and TRBJ1-4; D possibly corresponds to TRBD1 (5 bases). Per germline, CDR1 SEHNR and CDR2 FQNEAQ (reference sequence). V lost 5 bases and J 4 bases, leaving 8 bases between the germline ends. The CDR3 has 13 residues. The CDR3 DNA reads TGTGCCAGCAGCCGGGGGAGTAATGAAAAACTGTTTTTT. Residues: CASSRGSNEKLFF.

The chain recombines TRBV28 with TRBJ2-3; possible D gene TRBD1, 5 bases. The germline V gene encodes CDR1 MDHEN and CDR2 SYDVKM. Trimming pared 6 bases from V and 0 bases from J, leaving 19 bases between. The length of the CDR3 is 17 residues. The CDR3 loop is CASRRYHDSQSTDTQYF. CDR3 coding DNA: TGTGCCAGCAGGCGTTATCATGACAGCCAGAGCACAGATACGCAGTATTTT.

As to this clonotype: The junction and the germline gene differ at one end; a read error may be behind it. The V call is TRBV20-1, the J call TRBJ1-5; D is unresolved. Looked up from germline, CDR1 is DFQATT and CDR2 is SNEGSKA (reference sequence). This CDR3 spans 13 amino acids. CDR3 in DNA: TGCAGTGGGGAGGTCGATAGCGATCAGCCCCAGCATTTT. Translated: CSGEVDSDQPQHF.

This clonotype was observed many times. This chain links TRBV7-9 with TRBJ2-5, with a possible D match to TRBD1 (6 bases). The length of the CDR3 is 16 residues. The germline V gene has CDR1 SEHNR and CDR2 FQNEAQ (reference sequence). V lost 6 bases and J 5 bases, leaving 22 bases between the germline ends. The CDR3 DNA is TGTGCCAGCAGTTTTACCCAGGGGTCGATTATCGAGACCCAGTACTTC. Amino acid sequence: CASSFTQGSIIETQYF.

In this sample, this clonotype turned up many times. The chain joins TRBV6-2 or TRBV6-3 to TRBJ2-1, with 7 positions matching TRBD2. The V gene's germline CDR1 is MNHEY and CDR2 SVGEGT. With 5 bases clipped from V and 5 bases from J, the junction kept 9 bases outside the gene matches. The CDR3 has 15 amino acids. Here the CDR3 DNA reads TGTGCCAGCAGTGACCCTAAACTAGCGAACAATGAGCAGTTCTTC. Its protein product is CASSDPKLANNEQFF.

This clonotype was counted a few times. The genes are TRBV20-1 and TRBJ2-3; tentative D call: TRBD2 (6 bases). The CDR3 loop spans 15 amino acids. V was clipped by 3 bases and J by 4 bases, with 17 bases between them. Germline assignment: CDR1 DFQATT and CDR2 SNEGSKA (reference sequence). CDR3 nucleotides: TGCAGTGCTAGGGCCCTAGCGAGCTCCGCAGATACGCAGTATTTT. Its translation: CSARALASSADTQYF.